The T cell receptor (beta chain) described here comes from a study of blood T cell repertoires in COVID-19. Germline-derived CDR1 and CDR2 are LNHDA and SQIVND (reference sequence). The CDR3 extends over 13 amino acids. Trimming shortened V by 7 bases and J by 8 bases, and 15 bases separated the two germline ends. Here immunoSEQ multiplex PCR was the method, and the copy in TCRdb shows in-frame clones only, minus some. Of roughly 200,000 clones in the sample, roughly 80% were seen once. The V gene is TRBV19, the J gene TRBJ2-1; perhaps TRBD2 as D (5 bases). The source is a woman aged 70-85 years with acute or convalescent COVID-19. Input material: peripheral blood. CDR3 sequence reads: CASKRTAWDEQFF. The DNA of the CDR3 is TGTGCCAGTAAAAGGACTGCCTGGGATGAGCAGTTCTTC.